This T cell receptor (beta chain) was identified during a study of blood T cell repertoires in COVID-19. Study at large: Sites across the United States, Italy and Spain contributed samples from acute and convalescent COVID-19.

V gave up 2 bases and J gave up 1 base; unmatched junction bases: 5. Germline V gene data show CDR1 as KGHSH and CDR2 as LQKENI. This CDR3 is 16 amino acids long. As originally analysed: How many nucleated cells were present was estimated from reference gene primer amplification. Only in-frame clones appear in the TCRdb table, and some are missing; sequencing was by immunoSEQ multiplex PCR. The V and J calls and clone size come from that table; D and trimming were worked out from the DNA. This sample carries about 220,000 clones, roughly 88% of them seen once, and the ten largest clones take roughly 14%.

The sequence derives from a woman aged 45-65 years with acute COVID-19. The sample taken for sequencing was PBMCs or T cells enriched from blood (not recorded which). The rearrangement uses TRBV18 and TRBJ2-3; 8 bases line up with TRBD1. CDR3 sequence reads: CASSPTQGAGTDTQYF. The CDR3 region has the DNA TGTGCCAGCTCACCAACCCAGGGGGCCGGCACAGATACGCAGTATTTT.